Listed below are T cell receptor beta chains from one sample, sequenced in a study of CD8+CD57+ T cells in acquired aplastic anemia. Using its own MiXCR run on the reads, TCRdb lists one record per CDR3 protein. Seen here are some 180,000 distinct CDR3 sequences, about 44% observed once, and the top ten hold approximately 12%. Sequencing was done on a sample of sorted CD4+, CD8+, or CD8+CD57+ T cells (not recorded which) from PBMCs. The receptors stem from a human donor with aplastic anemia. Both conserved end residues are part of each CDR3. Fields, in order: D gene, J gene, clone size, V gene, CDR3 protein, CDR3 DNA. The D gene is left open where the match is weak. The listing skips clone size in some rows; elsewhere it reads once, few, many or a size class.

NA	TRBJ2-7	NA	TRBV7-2	CASSPPNLPQWEQYF	TGTGCCAGCAGCCCACCCAACCTTCCCCAGTGGGAGCAGTACTTC
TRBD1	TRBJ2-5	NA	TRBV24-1	CATSDWTGGAGETQYF	TGTGCCACCAGTGACTGGACAGGGGGCGCAGGAGAGACCCAGTACTTC
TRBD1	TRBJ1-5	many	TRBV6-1	CASSNRGRGGQPQHF	TGTGCCAGCAGCAACAGGGGGCGCGGGGGTCAGCCCCAGCATTTT
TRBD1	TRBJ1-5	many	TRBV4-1	CASSHAWDRGYQPQHF	TGCGCCAGCAGCCATGCTTGGGACAGGGGGTATCAGCCCCAGCATTTT
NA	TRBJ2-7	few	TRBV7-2	CASSRSAYEQYF	TGTGCCAGCAGCCGCTCCGCCTACGAGCAGTACTTC
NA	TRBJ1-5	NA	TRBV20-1	CSASMGPGGLNQPQHF	TGCAGTGCCAGCATGGGGCCGGGCGGATTGAATCAGCCCCAGCATTTT
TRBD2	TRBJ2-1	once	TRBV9	CASSGGTSGSGNEQFF	TGTGCCAGCAGCGGGGGGACTAGCGGGAGTGGCAATGAGCAGTTCTTC
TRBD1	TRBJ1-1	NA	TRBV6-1	CASSAGQAKSEAFF	TGTGCCAGCAGTGCTGGACAGGCCAAGTCTGAAGCTTTCTTT
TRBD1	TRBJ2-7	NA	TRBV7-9	CASSLAQDRDEQYF	TGTGCCAGCAGCTTAGCCCAGGACAGGGACGAGCAGTACTTC
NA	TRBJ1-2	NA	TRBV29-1	CSGGGVMGGYTF	TGCAGCGGTGGAGGGGTTATGGGTGGCTACACCTTC
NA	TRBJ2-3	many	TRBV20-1	CSGGGPSTDTQYF	TGCAGTGGGGGGGGGCCTAGCACAGATACGCAGTATTTT
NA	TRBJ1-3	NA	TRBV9	CASSVQGSGNTIYF	TGTGCCAGCAGCGTCCAGGGCTCTGGAAACACCATATATTTT
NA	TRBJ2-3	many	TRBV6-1	CASSESASINTQYF	TGTGCCAGCAGTGAATCGGCCAGCATCAATACGCAGTATTTT
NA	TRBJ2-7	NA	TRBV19	CASISPPGEQYF	TGTGCCAGTATCTCGCCCCCCGGGGAGCAGTACTTC
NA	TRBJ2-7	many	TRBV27	CASSPSGTPSEQYF	TGTGCCAGCAGTCCCTCCGGGACCCCGTCCGAGCAGTACTTC
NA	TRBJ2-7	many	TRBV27	CASSLTATTYEQYF	TGTGCCAGCAGTTTGACAGCGACAACCTACGAGCAGTACTTC
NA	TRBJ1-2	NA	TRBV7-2	CASSFLGRHVPYTF	TGTGCCAGCAGCTTTCTGGGACGCCACGTTCCCTACACCTTC
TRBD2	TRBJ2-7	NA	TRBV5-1	CASSLETSAGFDEQYF	TGCGCCAGCAGCTTGGAAACTAGCGCCGGCTTTGACGAGCAGTACTTC
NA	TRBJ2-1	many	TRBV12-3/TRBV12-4	CASSLSGEYNEQFF	TGTGCCAGCAGTTTAAGTGGGGAGTACAATGAGCAGTTCTTC
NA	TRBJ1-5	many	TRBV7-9	CASSLAGSGEGNQPQHF	TGTGCCAGCAGCTTAGCTGGGTCAGGGGAGGGTAATCAGCCCCAGCATTTT
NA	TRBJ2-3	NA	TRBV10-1	CASGFGSTDTQYF	TGCGCCAGCGGGTTCGGGAGCACAGATACGCAGTATTTT
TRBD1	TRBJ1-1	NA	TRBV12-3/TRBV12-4	CASSRTGMNTEAFF	TGTGCCAGCAGTCGGACAGGGATGAACACTGAAGCTTTCTTT
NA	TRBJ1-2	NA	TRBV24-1	CATSDLGNYGYTF	TGTGCCACCAGTGATTTGGGTAACTATGGCTACACCTTC
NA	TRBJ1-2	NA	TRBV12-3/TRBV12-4	CASSSGGGDGYTF	TGTGCCAGCAGCTCCGGGGGCGGGGATGGCTACACCTTC
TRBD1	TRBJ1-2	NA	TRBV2	CASSGQGASGYTF	TGTGCCAGCAGTGGACAGGGGGCTTCTGGCTACACCTTC
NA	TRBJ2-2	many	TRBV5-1	CASSLAQGNHGELFF	TGCGCCAGCAGCCTAGCCCAGGGAAATCACGGGGAGCTGTTTTTT
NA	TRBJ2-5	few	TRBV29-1	CSVEKGETQYF	TGCAGCGTTGAAAAGGGGGAGACCCAGTACTTC
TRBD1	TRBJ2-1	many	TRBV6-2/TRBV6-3	CASSYSHRDRYNEQFF	TGTGCCAGCAGTTACTCTCACCGGGACAGATACAATGAGCAGTTCTTC
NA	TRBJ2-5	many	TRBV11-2	CASSLVARTQYF	TGTGCCAGCAGCTTAGTGGCTAGGACCCAGTACTTC
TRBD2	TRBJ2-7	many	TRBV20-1	CSARRTSGGIYEQYF	TGCAGTGCTAGAAGGACTAGCGGGGGAATCTACGAGCAGTACTTC